This TCR beta chain was recovered during a study of OX40 agonist ivuxolimab in advanced cancers. Study background: Patients with prior anti-PD-1, anti-PD-L1 or anti-CTLA-4 therapy were eligible; approximately 40% had some.

The protocol was immunoSEQ multiplex PCR, while the TCRdb copy is restricted to in-frame clones and leaves out a portion. This sample has some 60,000 clones, with approximately 90% found just once. Losses at the gene ends were 1 base for V and 2 bases for J; bases not matched to a gene: 7. This CDR3 contains 16 residues. From germline, CDR1 is SGHAT and CDR2 FQDESV (reference sequence). The sequenced sample was CD4+ or CD8+ T cells sorted from blood, obtained in a trial of the OX40 agonist ivuxolimab. The sequence was collected from an adult with an advanced solid tumor such as melanoma, head and neck, liver or kidney cancer. V gene TRBV11-1 combines with J gene TRBJ2-5; 7 positions agree with TRBD2. CDR3: CASSLGWLAEQETQYF. Here the CDR3 DNA reads TGTGCCAGCAGCTTAGGGTGGCTAGCGGAGCAAGAGACCCAGTACTTC.